The sequence of this T cell receptor (beta chain) was determined in a study of OX40 agonist ivuxolimab in advanced cancers. V gave up 3 bases and J gave up 8 bases, with 13 bases separating them. The CDR3 has 14 amino acids. Germline assignment: CDR1 MDHEN and CDR2 SYDVKM. This clone turned up a few times. TCRdb keeps only in-frame clones here, not all; method: immunoSEQ multiplex PCR. The sample yields approximately 94,000 clones, 84% seen once. This receptor was identified in an adult with an advanced solid tumor such as melanoma, head and neck, liver or kidney cancer. This chain links TRBV28 with TRBJ1-4; D remains unclear. The sample here was CD4+ or CD8+ T cells sorted from blood, taken in a trial of the OX40 agonist ivuxolimab. The CDR3 DNA is TGTGCCAGCAGTTTCAGGAGCCGGAGGGAAAAACTGTTTTTT. Its protein product is CASSFRSRREKLFF. The variable domain in full, with the rest retrieved from reference TRBV28 and TRBJ1-4, is DVKVTQSSRYLVKRTGEKVFLECVQDMDHENMFWYRQDPGLGLRLIYFSYDVKMKEKGDIPEGYSVSREKKERFSLILESASTNQTSMYLCASSFRSRREKLFFGSGTQLSVL.